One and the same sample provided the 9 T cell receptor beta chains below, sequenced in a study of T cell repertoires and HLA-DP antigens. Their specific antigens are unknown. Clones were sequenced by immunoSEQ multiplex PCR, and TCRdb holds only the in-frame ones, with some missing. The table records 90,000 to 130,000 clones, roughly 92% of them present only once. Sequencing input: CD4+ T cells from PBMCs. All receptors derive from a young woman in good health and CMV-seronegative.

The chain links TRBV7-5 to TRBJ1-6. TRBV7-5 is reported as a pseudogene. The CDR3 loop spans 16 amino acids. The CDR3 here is CARSLPPRGRGSPLHF. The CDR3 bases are TGTGCCAGAAGCTTACCCCCCCGGGGACGGGGTTCACCCCTCCACTTT.

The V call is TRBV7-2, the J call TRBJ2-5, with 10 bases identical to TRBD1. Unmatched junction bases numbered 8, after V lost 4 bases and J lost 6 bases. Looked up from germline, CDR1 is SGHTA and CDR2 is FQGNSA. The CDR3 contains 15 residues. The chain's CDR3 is CASSYPGQGLQTQYF. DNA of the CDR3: TGTGCCAGCAGCTATCCGGGACAGGGGCTCCAGACCCAGTACTTC.

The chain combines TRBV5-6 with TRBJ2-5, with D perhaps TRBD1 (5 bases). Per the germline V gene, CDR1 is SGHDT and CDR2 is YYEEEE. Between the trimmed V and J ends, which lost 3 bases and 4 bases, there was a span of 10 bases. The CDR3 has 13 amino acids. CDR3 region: CASSSQGTETQYF. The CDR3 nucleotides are TGTGCCAGCAGCTCGCAGGGAACAGAGACCCAGTACTTC.

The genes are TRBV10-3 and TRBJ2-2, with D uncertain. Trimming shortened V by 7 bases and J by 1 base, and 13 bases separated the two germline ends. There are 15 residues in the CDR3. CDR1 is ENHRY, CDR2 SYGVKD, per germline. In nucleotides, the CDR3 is TGTGCCATCAAGAGGTCCCTATTGAACACCGGGGAGCTGTTTTTT. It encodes CAIKRSLLNTGELFF.

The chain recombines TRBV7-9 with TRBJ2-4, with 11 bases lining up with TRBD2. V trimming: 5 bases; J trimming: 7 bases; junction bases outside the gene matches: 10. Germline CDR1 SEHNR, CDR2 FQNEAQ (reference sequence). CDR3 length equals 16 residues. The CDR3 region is CASSPVPLAGVNIQYF. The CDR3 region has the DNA TGTGCCAGCAGCCCCGTTCCACTAGCGGGAGTGAACATTCAGTACTTC. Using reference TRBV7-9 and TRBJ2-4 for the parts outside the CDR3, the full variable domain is DTGVSQNPRHKITKRGQNVTFRCDPISEHNRLYWYRQTLGQGPEFLTYFQNEAQLEKSRLLSDRFSAERPKGSFSTLEIQRTEQGDSAMYLCASSPVPLAGVNIQYFGAGTRLSVL.

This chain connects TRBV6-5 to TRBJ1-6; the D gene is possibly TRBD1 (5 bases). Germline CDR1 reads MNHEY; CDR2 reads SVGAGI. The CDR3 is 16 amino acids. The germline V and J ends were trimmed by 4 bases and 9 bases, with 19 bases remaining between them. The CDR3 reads CASSSPRGGSGSPLHF. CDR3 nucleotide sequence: TGTGCCAGCAGTTCGCCCCGGGGGGGTTCAGGTTCACCCCTCCACTTT.

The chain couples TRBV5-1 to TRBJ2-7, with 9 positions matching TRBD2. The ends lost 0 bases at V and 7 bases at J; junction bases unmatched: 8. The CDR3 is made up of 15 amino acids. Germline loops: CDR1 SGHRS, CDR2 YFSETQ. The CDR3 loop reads CASSLAGTSRYEQYF. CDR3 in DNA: TGCGCCAGCAGCTTGGCCGGGACTAGCCGATATGAGCAGTACTTC.

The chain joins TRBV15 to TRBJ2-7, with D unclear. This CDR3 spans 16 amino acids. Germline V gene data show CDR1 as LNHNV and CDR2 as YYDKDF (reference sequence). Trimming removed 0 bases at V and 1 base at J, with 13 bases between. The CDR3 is CATSRDRNVRSYEQYV. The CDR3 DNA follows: TGTGCCACCAGCAGAGATCGGAACGTAAGATCCTACGAGCAGTACGTC.

Here the CDR3 DNA reads TGCGCCAGCAGCTTGGCACCTAGCGGGTCGAGCTCCTACGAGCAGTACTTC. Protein product: CASSLAPSGSSSYEQYF. The J gene is TRBJ2-7, the V gene TRBV5-1; 8 bases align to TRBD2. Germline V CDR1 and CDR2: SGHRS, YFSETQ. The V segment lost 0 bases and the J segment 0 bases; nucleotides outside the gene matches: 8. The CDR3 extends over 17 amino acids. Combining the CDR3 with reference TRBV5-1 and TRBJ2-7 gives the whole variable domain KAGVTQTPRYLIKTRGQQVTLSCSPISGHRSVSWYQQTPGQGLQFLFEYFSETQRNKGNFPGRFSGRQFSNSRSEMNVSTLELGDSALYLCASSLAPSGSSSYEQYFGPGTRLTVT.